Below, 29 T cell receptor beta chains from the same sample are listed, as sequenced in a study of blood T cell repertoires in COVID-19. Libraries were prepared by immunoSEQ multiplex PCR; TCRdb keeps only in-frame clonotypes and omits some of them. The sample contains around 140,000 clones, 78% of which appear only once. The source material was PBMCs or T cells enriched from blood (not recorded which). These receptors were taken from a woman between 50 and 59 years old who had recovered from COVID-19.

The chain links TRBV28 to TRBJ2-1, with 8 bases lining up with TRBD1. The J segment lost 3 bases and the V segment lost 6 bases, leaving 7 bases of the junction unmatched. Per germline, CDR1 MDHEN and CDR2 SYDVKM. The CDR3 has 15 amino acids. CDR3 sequence: CASRFQGADYNEQFF. DNA for the CDR3: TGTGCCAGCAGATTTCAGGGGGCAGACTACAATGAGCAGTTCTTC.

This sequence joins TRBV14 and TRBJ1-1; 10 bases match TRBD1. V shed 1 base and J 8 bases; nucleotides not matched to a gene: 4. This CDR3 is built from 14 residues. Germline V gene data show CDR1 as SGHDN and CDR2 as FVKESK. CDR3 protein: CASSQVGTGDEAFF. In DNA form, the CDR3 reads TGTGCCAGCAGCCAAGTGGGGACAGGGGACGAAGCTTTCTTT.

Only a few counts were recorded for this clone. The rearrangement joins TRBV19 to TRBJ2-7; 11 nucleotides align to TRBD1. V shed 4 bases, J shed 3 bases, and the junction held 5 bases outside the gene matches. Germline CDR1 and CDR2: LNHDA and SQIVND (reference sequence). This CDR3 has 15 residues. Here the CDR3 reads CASSRRTGGDYEQYF. CDR3 in DNA: TGTGCCAGTAGTAGGAGGACAGGGGGCGACTACGAGCAGTACTTC.

In DNA form, the CDR3 reads TGTGCCAGCAGCCAAGATGGAGGCTCGGGGGAAGAGACCCAGTACTTC. Translation gives CASSQDGGSGEETQYF. V and J are TRBV3-1 (or the pseudogene TRBV3-2) and TRBJ2-5; TRBD2 is a possible D gene (6 bases). Trimming removed 0 bases from V and 3 bases from J, with 14 bases in between. The CDR3 is made up of 16 amino acids. The germline V gene has CDR1 LGHDT and CDR2 YNNKEL (reference sequence).

Only a few counts were recorded for this clone. The sample contains more than one DNA sequence encoding this CDR3. The V call is TRBV11-2, the J call TRBJ1-6, with TRBD1 matching over 7 bases. V dropped 5 bases and J dropped 4; count of bases not matched to a gene: 2. The V gene's germline CDR1 is SGHAT and CDR2 FQNNGV. The length of the CDR3 is 14 residues. For the CDR3, the DNA is TGTGCCAGCAGCCCGGACAGGTATAATTCACCCCTCCACTTT. This sequence encodes CASSPDRYNSPLHF.

This chain links TRBV28 with TRBJ2-6, with a possible D match to TRBD1 (6 bases). Germline values: CDR1 MDHEN, CDR2 SYDVKM. Trimming shortened V by 7 bases and J by 5 bases, and 12 bases separated the two germline ends. There are 14 residues in the CDR3. The CDR3 DNA is TGTGCCAGCACCTCGACAGGACGGGCCAACGTCCTGACTTTC. Its protein product is CASTSTGRANVLTF.

This chain connects TRBV30 to TRBJ1-1; D is unclear. V lost 2 bases and J lost 6, with 13 bases in between. CDR1 is GTSNPN, CDR2 SVGIG, per germline (reference sequence). The CDR3 runs 13 residues. CDR3 in DNA: TGTGCCTGGAGTTATTCGCTCGAGGCTGAAGCTTTCTTT. Amino acids: CAWSYSLEAEAFF.

Comments on this clone: The CDR3 does not close with the conserved phenylalanine or tryptophan, likely indicating a read error. It is unclear where the CDR3 begins or ends on the DNA, so no DNA is shown, and the CDR3 is as TCRdb lists it. The gene calls are TRBV23-1 and TRBJ1-4; TRBD1 is taken as the D call from the table, unchecked against the DNA. TRBV23-1 is designated an ORF whose function remains uncertain. The CDR3 length equals 9 residues, ends included. CDR3 protein: CASSQKTGV.

For this clone: Since a much larger clone is just one base distant, this may be a read error. V is TRBV7-8 and J is TRBJ1-1; 8 bases are a match to TRBD1. The germline CDR1 and CDR2 sequences are SGHVS and FQNEAQ. CDR3 length: 14 amino acids. The trim removed 3 bases at V and 1 base at J, leaving 1 base unmatched. The CDR3 protein is CASSLDRANTEAFF. The DNA for the CDR3 is TGTGCCAGCAGCTTGGACAGGGCGAACACTGAAGCTTTCTTT.

The CDR3 sequence: CASSLGTNRGKETQYF. CDR3 DNA sequence: TGTGCCAGCAGCTTAGGAACCAACAGGGGGAAAGAGACCCAGTACTTC. V is TRBV7-9 and J is TRBJ2-5; 8 bases match TRBD1. V was pared by 1 base and J by 3 bases, with 7 bases of the junction left unmatched. Germline V lookup: CDR1 SEHNR, CDR2 FQNEAQ (reference sequence). The CDR3 is 16 amino acids.

The CDR3 DNA reads TGTGCCAGCAGCCAAGATAGCCTTTTAGTCAAAAACATTCAGTACTTC. Its translation is CASSQDSLLVKNIQYF. The chain couples TRBV3-1 (or the pseudogene TRBV3-2) to TRBJ2-4; D is unclear. The CDR3 has 16 residues. Trimming took off 0 bases at V and 3 bases at J, with 12 bases between the two ends. The germline V gene encodes CDR1 LGHDT and CDR2 YNNKEL (reference sequence).

The chain recombines TRBV7-9 with TRBJ2-2; 7 nucleotides agree with TRBD2. J gave up 4 bases and V 7 bases, and 9 bases lay outside the gene matches. The CDR3 contains 15 residues. The germline CDR1 and CDR2 sequences are SEHNR and FQNEAQ (reference sequence). The CDR3 sequence: CASTFPREGTGELFF. The CDR3 DNA follows: TGTGCCAGCACCTTCCCAAGGGAGGGCACCGGGGAGCTGTTTTTT.

This clone was seen only once. CDR3 amino acids: CASRSGVTSGNTIYF. In DNA, the CDR3 is TGTGCCAGCAGGAGCGGGGTTACCTCTGGAAACACCATATATTTT. This rearrangement joins TRBV6-5 to TRBJ1-3; D not certain. The germline V gene encodes CDR1 MNHEY and CDR2 SVGAGI. There are 15 residues in the CDR3. V was shortened by 6 bases and J by 0 bases, with 12 bases between the two germline ends.

The J gene is TRBJ1-1, the V gene TRBV3-1 (or the pseudogene TRBV3-2); D call uncertain. Looked up from germline, CDR1 is LGHDT and CDR2 is YNNKEL (reference sequence). V was shortened by 8 bases and J by 0 bases, with 13 bases between the two germline ends. This CDR3 has 14 residues. CDR3 protein: CASRGSSMNTEAFF. CDR3 nucleotide sequence: TGTGCCAGCCGGGGTAGTAGCATGAACACTGAAGCTTTCTTT.

The V and J genes are TRBV9 and TRBJ1-5; no clear D. Germline-derived CDR1 and CDR2 are SGDLS and YYNGEE. The CDR3 is made up of 13 amino acids. V was pared by 3 bases and J by 2 bases, with 6 bases between. The CDR3 sequence: CASSAQGNQPQHF. The CDR3 DNA sequence: TGTGCCAGCAGCGCTCAGGGCAATCAGCCCCAGCATTTT.

The genes are TRBV3-1 (or the pseudogene TRBV3-2) and TRBJ2-5; unclear D gene. CDR1 is LGHDT and CDR2 is YNNKEL in the germline V gene (reference sequence). The CDR3 totals 14 residues. V was trimmed by 4 bases and J by 5 bases, leaving 14 bases between them. For the CDR3, the DNA is TGTGCCAGCAGCCTGGTCCTGAACGGGGAGACCCAGTACTTC. Protein: CASSLVLNGETQYF.

J is TRBJ1-6 and V is TRBV27, with D uncertain. The CDR3 runs to 14 residues. Germline assignment: CDR1 MNHEY and CDR2 SMNVEV (reference sequence). The V gene lost 3 bases and the J gene lost 8 bases, with 11 bases spanning the gap. This chain's CDR3 is CASSFGPRDSPLHF. CDR3 bases: TGTGCCAGCAGTTTCGGGCCGAGGGATTCACCCCTCCACTTT.

This chain uses TRBV24-1 with TRBJ2-7; TRBD2 matches at 13 bases. This CDR3 has 15 amino acids. With 3 bases clipped from V and 7 bases from J, the junction kept 5 bases outside the gene matches. Germline V gene data show CDR1 as KGHDR and CDR2 as SFDVKD. CDR3: CATSDPGTSGEEQYF. CDR3 bases: TGTGCCACCAGTGATCCCGGGACTAGCGGGGAGGAGCAGTACTTC.

The chain joins TRBV19 to TRBJ1-1; perhaps TRBD1 as D (5 bases). Germline lookup yields CDR1 LNHDA and CDR2 SQIVND (reference sequence). This CDR3 contains 13 residues. Trimming shortened V by 7 bases and J by 1 base, and 10 bases separated the two germline ends. The CDR3 reads CASTRQRNTEAFF. CDR3 DNA sequence: TGTGCCAGTACCCGACAGAGGAACACTGAAGCTTTCTTT. Full variable domain (outside the CDR3, taken from reference TRBV19 and TRBJ1-1): DGGITQSPKYLFRKEGQNVTLSCEQNLNHDAMYWYRQDPGQGLRLIYYSQIVNDFQKGDIAEGYSVSREKKESFPLTVTSAQKNPTAFYLCASTRQRNTEAFFGQGTRLTVV.

V gene TRBV24-1 combines with J gene TRBJ2-2, with TRBD2 matching over 7 bases. The germline gives CDR1 KGHDR, CDR2 SFDVKD. J lost 4 bases, V lost 0 bases, and 4 bases had no gene match. The CDR3 totals 16 residues. CDR3 nucleotides: TGTGCCACCAGTGATTTGCGCGGGGGAGCCACCGGGGAGCTGTTTTTT. It encodes CATSDLRGGATGELFF.

V gene TRBV6-1 combines with J gene TRBJ2-2; D uncertain. The CDR3 length is 14 residues. V dropped 3 bases and J dropped 4 bases, with 9 bases sitting between them. Germline V gives CDR1 MNHNS, CDR2 SASEGT. CDR3 in amino acids: CASSEHSRTGELFF. CDR3 bases: TGTGCCAGCAGTGAGCACAGCCGCACCGGGGAGCTGTTTTTT.

In this sample, this clone turned up a few times. The gene calls are TRBV27 and TRBJ1-6, with a tentative D call TRBD1 (6 bases). V was shortened by 5 bases and J by 7 bases, with 21 bases between the two germline ends. The CDR3 has 17 residues. The germline V gene encodes CDR1 MNHEY and CDR2 SMNVEV (reference sequence). The CDR3: CASSKPPTGYLNSPLHF. The CDR3 DNA reads TGTGCCAGCAGTAAACCCCCCACAGGGTATCTCAATTCACCCCTCCACTTT.

The gene calls are TRBV5-4 and TRBJ1-2; TRBD1 agrees at 7 bases. V lost 1 base to trimming and J lost 4 bases; unmatched junction nucleotides: 7. The germline V gene has CDR1 SGHNT and CDR2 YYREEE (reference sequence). The CDR3 spans 15 residues. CDR3 bases: TGTGCCAGCAGCTTGAAACAGGGGAATGTCTATGGCTACACCTTC. Its protein is CASSLKQGNVYGYTF.

V usage is TRBV4-1 and J usage is TRBJ2-7; 10 bases are shared with TRBD1. The CDR3 extends over 16 amino acids. Germline CDR1 and CDR2: MGHRA and YSYEKL. V shed 1 base, J shed 1 base, and the junction held 4 bases outside the gene matches. Here the CDR3 reads CASSQGWDRGSYEQYF. CDR3 bases: TGCGCCAGCAGCCAAGGGTGGGACAGGGGTTCCTACGAGCAGTACTTC.

The chain combines TRBV7-8 with TRBJ1-3; no clear D. The CDR3 totals 17 residues. V lost 1 base and J lost 2, with 15 bases in between. Germline CDR1 is SGHVS and CDR2 is FQNEAQ. CDR3: CASSLGIRVGPGNTIYF. The CDR3 DNA reads as TGTGCCAGCAGCTTAGGTATCCGGGTTGGTCCTGGAAACACCATATATTTT. Based on the CDR3 plus reference TRBV7-8 and TRBJ1-3, the full variable domain is GAGVSQSPRYKVAKRGQDVALRCDPISGHVSLFWYQQALGQGPEFLTYFQNEAQLDKSGLPSDRFFAERPEGSVSTLKIQRTQQEDSAVYLCASSLGIRVGPGNTIYFGEGSWLTVV.

The V call is TRBV10-3, the J call TRBJ1-1, with 9 positions matching TRBD1. The CDR3 spans 15 residues. CDR1 is ENHRY, CDR2 SYGVKD, per germline. V gave up 8 bases and J gave up 5 bases; unmatched junction bases: 12. CDR3 in amino acids: CAIGRQGDGGTEAFF. CDR3 nucleotide sequence: TGTGCCATCGGGCGACAGGGGGATGGCGGAACTGAAGCTTTCTTT.

V usage is TRBV18 and J usage is TRBJ1-1; D remains ambiguous. V shed 3 bases and J shed 1 base, with 9 bases lying between them. Germline V gives CDR1 KGHSH, CDR2 LQKENI. The CDR3 sequence is 14 residues long. CDR3 in amino acids: CASSPLASNTEAFF. DNA for the CDR3: TGTGCCAGCTCACCGTTAGCATCGAACACTGAAGCTTTCTTT.

This chain uses TRBV14 with TRBJ2-1, with unresolved D. Germline assignment: CDR1 SGHDN and CDR2 FVKESK. The CDR3 spans 12 residues. V was clipped by 4 bases and J by 8 bases, with 9 bases between them. The CDR3 protein is CASSPLGYEQFF. The CDR3 coding sequence is TGTGCCAGCAGCCCCTTGGGCTATGAGCAGTTCTTC. Looking up the rest from reference TRBV14 and TRBJ2-1 gives the full variable domain: EAGVTQFPSHSVIEKGQTVTLRCDPISGHDNLYWYRRVMGKEIKFLLHFVKESKQDESGMPNNRFLAERTGGTYSTLKVQPAELEDSGVYFCASSPLGYEQFFGPGTRLTVL.

The chain couples TRBV2 to TRBJ1-2; no reliable D call. The germline V and J ends were trimmed by 1 base and 0 bases, with 9 bases remaining between them. This CDR3 is built from 15 residues. Germline CDR1 is SNHLY and CDR2 is FYNNEI. In DNA, the CDR3 is TGTGCCAGCAGTGAAGGCCGGGGAGCTAACTATGGCTACACCTTC. Its translation: CASSEGRGANYGYTF.